Listed below are T cell receptor beta chains from one sample, sequenced in a study of OX40 agonist ivuxolimab in advanced cancers. Profiling relied on immunoSEQ multiplex PCR, and the TCRdb table lists in-frame clones only, not all of them. The sample records around 80,000 clones, roughly 90% being singletons. Source: CD4+ or CD8+ T cells sorted from blood, taken in a trial of the OX40 agonist ivuxolimab. The receptors shown here come from an adult with an advanced solid tumor such as melanoma, head and neck, liver or kidney cancer. CDR3s include the opening cysteine and the closing phenylalanine or tryptophan.

V: TRBV30
J: TRBJ1-3
CDR3: CAWSPGVLSAGADTIYF

V: TRBV28
J: TRBJ2-2
CDR3: CASSSGQGWTGELFF

V: TRBV7-6
J: TRBJ2-1
CDR3: CASSLETSGSLNEQFF

V: TRBV25-1
J: TRBJ2-7
CDR3: CASSEHRGGEQYF

V: TRBV19
J: TRBJ2-1
CDR3: CASWAGWNEQFF

V: TRBV11-2
J: TRBJ1-1
CDR3: CASRMNTEAFF

V: TRBV4-2
J: TRBJ2-7
CDR3: CASSQELAGAYEQYF

V: TRBV7-2
J: TRBJ1-5
CDR3: CASSQLGGGWSQPQHF

V: TRBV21-1
J: TRBJ1-4
CDR3: CASSSDRHNEKLFF

V: TRBV7-9
J: TRBJ2-3
CDR3: CASSTGLAVGGTDTQYF

V: TRBV18
J: TRBJ1-1
CDR3: CASSAPGRDDEAFF

V: TRBV7-6
J: TRBJ2-1
CDR3: CASSTGVSYNEQFF

V: TRBV28
J: TRBJ2-7
CDR3: CASSFSLGQGALYSYEQYF

V: TRBV9
J: TRBJ1-2
CDR3: CASSVGDTPNYGYTF

V: TRBV30
J: TRBJ1-1
CDR3: CAWRVPTRQGRTEAFF

V: TRBV6-6
J: TRBJ2-7
CDR3: CASSFGPGTSGKQYF

V: TRBV6-1
J: TRBJ1-2
CDR3: CASRGQELFNYGYTF

V: TRBV6-1
J: TRBJ1-1
CDR3: CASSEGTAFNTEAFF

V: TRBV30
J: TRBJ1-1
CDR3: CAWSLKGQGIMAAGNTEAFF

V: TRBV27
J: TRBJ1-5
CDR3: CASSLSWESNQPQHF

V: TRBV9
J: TRBJ1-5
CDR3: CASSGQGINQPQHF

V: TRBV28
J: TRBJ1-2
CDR3: CASTWENYGYTF

V: TRBV10-3
J: TRBJ1-1
CDR3: CAISAGPNTEAFF

V: TRBV28
J: TRBJ1-6
CDR3: CASTLGTGANNSPLHF

V: TRBV2
J: TRBJ1-4
CDR3: CASNKETNEKLFF

V: TRBV18
J: TRBJ2-5
CDR3: CASSPPARMETQYF

V: TRBV7-6
J: TRBJ1-4
CDR3: CASSLQGLVGGEKLFF

V: TRBV27
J: TRBJ2-5
CDR3: CASSLSGLSSETQYF